Listed below are T cell receptor beta chains from one sample, sequenced in a study of CD49a tissue-resident CD8 T cells in human skin. Sequenced by immunoSEQ multiplex PCR; TCRdb stores in-frame clones only, minus some. The data show about 520 clones, 73% seen once. The sample was CD103- CD8+ T cells sorted from skin dermis. Source of these receptors: a human donor in good health. Both conserved end residues are part of each CDR3.

V	CDR3
TRBV29-1	CSALTTESSYEQYF
TRBV5-4	CASRRGNYGYTF
TRBV4-1	CASSQDPGSGSPPYEQYF
TRBV29-1	CSVYSGSSYEQYF
TRBV19	CASRYSYGSNQPQHF
TRBV6-1	CASSEARHPNTGELFF
TRBV5-1	CASSLEGSGIAKNIQYF
TRBV27	CASSVLAKDNEQFF
TRBV11-2	CASSLESGTANEQFF
TRBV11-2	CASSYSGDMNTEAFF
TRBV18	CASSSSSLVSGGTIYF
TRBV6-6	CASTLAGFSYNEQFF
TRBV27	CASSLGDRGGEQYF
TRBV21-1	CASSRDNSYEQYF
TRBV10-2	CASSEGATEQFF
TRBV5-5	CASSLGGGRNEQYF
TRBV4-1	CASSQETPTGIEAFF
TRBV4-1	CASSQDIGQGNQPQHF
TRBV7-8	CASSPALGEGTEAFF
TRBV14	CASSQVGALADQETQYF
TRBV5-4	CASSFAASFPGAKNIQYF
TRBV5-4	CASSPGTSGSYEQFF
TRBV2	CASSERASGRSHEQYF
TRBV6-1	CASREAGAPRSGELFF
TRBV5-5	CASSLPSTYSSGNTIYF
TRBV10-2	CASAGGRNEQFF
TRBV18	CASSQYSFGTPNSPLHF
TRBV4-1	CASSQDPNLRGIYEQYF
TRBV19	CASWTGPNTEAFF
TRBV7-9	CASSLTGLVFQETQYF
TRBV6-5	CASRETGYYEQYF
TRBV19	CASSFSQGSNYGYTF
TRBV7-9	CASSLEWIIAGTPEQYF
TRBV10-1	CASSESLVGWDEQFF
TRBV5-5	CASSWPTGGMADTQYF
TRBV15	CATSLGLAGAYEQYF
TRBV14	CASGGGAYEQYF
TRBV6-4	CASSDHGLAGADEQFF
TRBV4-1	CASSQVGSGRLAKNIQYF
TRBV18	CASSPEPPGDYVDGYTF
TRBV11-2	CASSHRTGRTYGYTF
TRBV11-1	CASSTTGAREAFF
TRBV10-1	CASSEGQGALVYEQFF
TRBV5-5	CASSLGVRSSSYEQYF
TRBV29-1	CSVTGGSSYEQYF
TRBV6-5	CASRWSKVTNEKLFF
TRBV28	CASSPPTGSGPDTQYF
TRBV5-1	CASSFRLLGTQYF
TRBV10-3	CAISEGIAGGTADEQFF
TRBV25-1	CASSWDRDNSPLHF
TRBV29-1	CSVQGGTNYGYTF
TRBV9	CASSVVMNTGELFF
TRBV19	CASLAAGTQYF
TRBV28	CASSLPDRGAMDTEAFF